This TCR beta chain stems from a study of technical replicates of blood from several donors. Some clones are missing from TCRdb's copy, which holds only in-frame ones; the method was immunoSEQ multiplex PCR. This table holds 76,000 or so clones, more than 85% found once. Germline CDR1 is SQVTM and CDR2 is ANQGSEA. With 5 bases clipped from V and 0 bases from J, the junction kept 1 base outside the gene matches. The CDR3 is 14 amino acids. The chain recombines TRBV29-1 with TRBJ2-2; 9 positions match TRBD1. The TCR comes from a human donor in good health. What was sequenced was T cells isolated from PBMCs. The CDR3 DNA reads TGCAGCGTTACAGGGGGCACGAACACCGGGGAGCTGTTTTTT. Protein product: CSVTGGTNTGELFF.